This TCR beta chain originates from a study of cytomegalovirus exposure and HLA in healthy donors. Study-level findings and limits: What a later analysis showed was that several of the most significant clusters appeared linked to common viral pathogens.

CDR1 is MNHNS and CDR2 is SASEGT in the germline V gene. This CDR3 has 13 residues. V lost 6 bases and J lost 0, with 5 bases in between. In the PCR, 60 Vbeta and 13 Jbeta primers were used. The protocol was immunoSEQ multiplex PCR, while the TCRdb copy is restricted to in-frame clones and leaves out a portion. The repertoire has 68,000 or so clones, around 77% of them found once; the top ten carry 3.5% to 5%. In regard to this clone: Its antigen remains unknown.

The sample comprised PBMCs. The chain has TRBV6-1 and TRBJ1-4; D ambiguous. This clonotype was obtained from a woman aged 25 to 39 in good health and CMV-seronegative. CDR3 DNA sequence: TGTGCCAGCAGCCGAGCAACTAATGAAAAACTGTTTTTT. Translation: CASSRATNEKLFF.